These 16 T cell receptor beta chains were all obtained from the same sample, sequenced in a study of shared clonotypes between healthy human individuals. The method was immunoSEQ multiplex PCR; TCRdb's version includes in-frame clones alone and lacks a portion of them. The profile shows about 2.1 million clones, roughly 93% of them singletons. Positive CCR7 selection of CD45RO-negative cells yielded the naive CD8 cells, and terminally differentiated effector memory CD45RA+ cells were excluded. The sequencing sample was made of naive CD8+ T cells from PBMCs. The receptors were gathered from a man between 18 and 29 years old in good health. Some clones in this sample may be carry-over from other donors' samples.

CDR3 coding DNA: TGTGCCAGCAGCTCCCGGACTAGAGAGGACAATGAGCAGTTCTTC. It codes for CASSSRTREDNEQFF. The chain links TRBV7-9 to TRBJ2-1; 7 bases agree with TRBD2. Losses at the gene ends were 4 bases for V and 5 bases for J; bases not matched to a gene: 8. CDR3 length: 15 amino acids. Germline V gene sequence: CDR1 SEHNR, CDR2 FQNEAQ (reference sequence).

The gene calls are TRBV2 and TRBJ2-7; tentatively, D is TRBD2 (6 bases). This CDR3 spans 12 amino acids. Germline V gives CDR1 SNHLY, CDR2 FYNNEI. V lost 8 bases to trimming and J lost 3 bases, with 11 bases between them. The CDR3 protein is CASASAVYEQYF. Written as DNA, the CDR3 is TGTGCCAGCGCTAGCGCCGTCTACGAGCAGTACTTC.

This clone was counted between two and nine times. The V gene is TRBV6-1, the J gene TRBJ1-2; D is unclear. This CDR3 comprises 9 residues. Germline loops: CDR1 MNHNS, CDR2 SASEGT. V was shortened by 8 bases and J by 12 bases, with 10 bases between the two germline ends. The CDR3 DNA reads as TGTGCCAGCGGTGGAATTGACACCTTC. Residues: CASGGIDTF.

This chain joins TRBV7-9 and TRBJ2-7, with D perhaps being TRBD1 or TRBD2 (5 bases each). The CDR3 spans 15 residues. Germline values: CDR1 SEHNR, CDR2 FQNEAQ (reference sequence). The germline V and J ends were trimmed by 6 bases and 3 bases, with 18 bases remaining between them. DNA of the CDR3: TGTGCCAGCAGTGGGTCTGAGGGGTGGGTCTACGAGCAGTACTTC. Protein: CASSGSEGWVYEQYF.

This chain links TRBV7-9 with TRBJ2-7, with 9 bases aligning to TRBD2. Germline V gene lookup returns CDR1 SEHNR and CDR2 FQNEAQ (reference sequence). This CDR3 region has 14 residues. J gave up 3 bases and V 1 base, and 1 base lay outside the gene matches. Here the CDR3 reads CASSLGREGYEQYF. DNA of the CDR3: TGTGCCAGCAGCTTAGGGCGGGAGGGCTACGAGCAGTACTTC.

The chain uses TRBV27 and TRBJ2-6; the D gene is possibly TRBD2 (5 bases). V was clipped by 5 bases and J by 1 base, with 12 bases between them. Per the germline V gene, CDR1 is MNHEY and CDR2 is SMNVEV (reference sequence). CDR3 length: 16 residues. CDR3 DNA: TGTGCCAGCAGTCTTTACTCGGGGTCTGGGGCCAACGTCCTGACTTTC. Its translation is CASSLYSGSGANVLTF.

The chain couples TRBV7-9 to TRBJ2-1, with 9 bases matching TRBD2. The CDR3 is made up of 15 amino acids. J gave up 9 bases and V 3 bases, and 9 bases lay outside the gene matches. Germline CDR1 is SEHNR and CDR2 is FQNEAQ (reference sequence). The CDR3 protein is CASSFRLAGRGEQFF. CDR3 DNA sequence: TGTGCCAGCAGCTTTAGGCTAGCGGGACGTGGTGAGCAGTTCTTC.

The chain links TRBV27 to TRBJ2-2, with a tentative D call TRBD2 (5 bases). The CDR3 is 15 amino acids. CDR1 is MNHEY and CDR2 is SMNVEV in the germline V gene (reference sequence). V lost 5 bases, J lost 5 bases, and 15 bases lay in between. The CDR3 DNA is TGTGCCAGCAGTCTCAGGACTGGATGGACCGGGGAGCTGTTTTTT. This codes for CASSLRTGWTGELFF.

The chain is built from TRBV18 and TRBJ2-1, with D possibly being TRBD1 (6 bases). CDR3 length: 14 residues. Trimming took 2 bases from V and 3 from J, leaving 8 bases between them. CDR1 is KGHSH, CDR2 LQKENI, per germline. The CDR3 coding sequence is TGTGCCAGCTCACCAGGGGACAACTACAATGAGCAGTTCTTC. Residues: CASSPGDNYNEQFF.

This clone was recorded only once. The chain is built from TRBV9 and TRBJ2-2, with 8 bases identical to TRBD1. This CDR3 region has 18 residues. Trimming removed 1 base from V and 0 bases from J; junction bases left unmatched: 8. CDR1 is SGDLS, CDR2 YYNGEE, per germline. The CDR3 DNA reads TGTGCCAGCAGCGTAAATACCCAGGGGGCGGCGAACACCGGGGAGCTGTTTTTT. Encoded protein: CASSVNTQGAANTGELFF.

The rearrangement uses TRBV29-1 and TRBJ2-7; 8 bases agree with TRBD2. Germline CDR1 is SQVTM and CDR2 is ANQGSEA. Trimming at V came to 4 bases and at J to 3 bases, leaving 5 bases not matched to a gene. The CDR3 covers 13 residues. This CDR3 is CSVGTGRDYEQYF. DNA of the CDR3: TGCAGCGTTGGGACCGGGAGGGACTACGAGCAGTACTTC.

The chain is built from TRBV14 and TRBJ2-7; D perhaps matches TRBD1 (6 bases). In germline, CDR1 is SGHDN, CDR2 FVKESK. The CDR3 runs to 16 residues. Trimming removed 1 base from V and 3 bases from J, with 16 bases in between. The CDR3 is CASSQAEGGHFYEQYF. As DNA, the CDR3 is TGTGCCAGCAGCCAAGCCGAAGGGGGACACTTCTACGAGCAGTACTTC.

The rearrangement uses TRBV19 and TRBJ1-1; no clear D gene. The CDR3 extends over 15 amino acids. The V and J ends lost 7 bases and 2 bases respectively, with 17 bases between them. CDR1 and CDR2 from the germline V gene are LNHDA and SQIVND (reference sequence). The CDR3 DNA sequence: TGTGCCAGTACCTCGGCCTATTCGGGAAACACTGAAGCTTTCTTT. It is translated as CASTSAYSGNTEAFF.

The V and J genes are TRBV10-3 and TRBJ1-1; D is unresolved. The CDR3 has 14 amino acids. Trimming left V 3 bases short and J 0 bases short, with 8 bases between. Per the germline V gene, CDR1 is ENHRY and CDR2 is SYGVKD. CDR3 loop: CAISDGSVNTEAFF. The CDR3 DNA follows: TGTGCCATCAGTGACGGTTCCGTGAACACTGAAGCTTTCTTT.

This chain joins TRBV7-9 and TRBJ2-1; 9 bases are a match to TRBD1. CDR3 length equals 12 residues. Looked up from germline, CDR1 is SEHNR and CDR2 is FQNEAQ (reference sequence). The V segment lost 5 bases and the J segment 14 bases; nucleotides outside the gene matches: 7. In DNA, the CDR3 is TGTGCCAGCAGCCCGCCGGGACAGGGTGAGTTCTTC. Translating it yields CASSPPGQGEFF.

The gene calls are TRBV9 and TRBJ1-4; no reliable D call. CDR1 and CDR2 (germline): SGDLS, YYNGEE. V lost 4 bases and J 8 bases, leaving 18 bases between the germline ends. This CDR3 is built from 15 residues. CDR3 in DNA: TGTGCCAGCAGCCCCTATCGGGCGAGCGGAGAAAAACTGTTTTTT. Translation gives CASSPYRASGEKLFF.